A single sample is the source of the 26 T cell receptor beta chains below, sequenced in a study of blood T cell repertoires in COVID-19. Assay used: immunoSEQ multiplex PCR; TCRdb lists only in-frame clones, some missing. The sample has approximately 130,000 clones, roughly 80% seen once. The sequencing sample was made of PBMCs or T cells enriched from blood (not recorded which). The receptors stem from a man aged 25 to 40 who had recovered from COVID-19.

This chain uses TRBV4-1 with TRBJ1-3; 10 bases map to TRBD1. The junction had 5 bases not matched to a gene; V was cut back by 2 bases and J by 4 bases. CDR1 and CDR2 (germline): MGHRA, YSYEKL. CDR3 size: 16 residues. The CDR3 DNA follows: TGCGCCAGCAGCCAAAAGGACAGGGGGACGGGAAACACCATATATTTT. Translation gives CASSQKDRGTGNTIYF.

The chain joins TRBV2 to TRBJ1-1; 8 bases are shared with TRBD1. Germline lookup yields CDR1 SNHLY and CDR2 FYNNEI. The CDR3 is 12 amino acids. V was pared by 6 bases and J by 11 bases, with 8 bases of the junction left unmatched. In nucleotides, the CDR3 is TGTGCCAGCAGGCCCCAGGGGGCAGGGGCTTTCTTT. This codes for CASRPQGAGAFF.

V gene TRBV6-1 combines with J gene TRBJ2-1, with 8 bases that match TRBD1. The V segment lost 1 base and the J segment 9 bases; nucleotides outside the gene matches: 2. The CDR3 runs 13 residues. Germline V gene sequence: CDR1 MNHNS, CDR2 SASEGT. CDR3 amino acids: CASSEGQGAEQFF. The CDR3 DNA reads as TGTGCCAGCAGTGAAGGCCAGGGGGCTGAGCAGTTCTTC.

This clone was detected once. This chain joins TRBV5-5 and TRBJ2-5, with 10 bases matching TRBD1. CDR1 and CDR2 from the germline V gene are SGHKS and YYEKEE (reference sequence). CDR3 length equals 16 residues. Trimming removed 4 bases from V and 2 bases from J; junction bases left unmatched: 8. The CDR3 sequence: CASSQDRGPRQETQYF. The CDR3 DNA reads TGTGCCAGCAGCCAAGACAGGGGGCCCCGTCAAGAGACCCAGTACTTC. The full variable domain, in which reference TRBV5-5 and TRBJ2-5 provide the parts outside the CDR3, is DAGVTQSPTHLIKTRGQQVTLRCSPISGHKSVSWYQQVLGQGPQFIFQYYEKEERGRGNFPDRFSARQFPNYSSELNVNALLLGDSALYLCASSQDRGPRQETQYFGPGTRLLVL.

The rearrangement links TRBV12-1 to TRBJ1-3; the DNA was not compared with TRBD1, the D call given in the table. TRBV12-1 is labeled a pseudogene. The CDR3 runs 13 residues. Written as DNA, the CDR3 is TGTGCCAGCAGCTTAGGGGAAGGAAACACCATATATTTT. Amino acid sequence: CASSLGEGNTIYF.

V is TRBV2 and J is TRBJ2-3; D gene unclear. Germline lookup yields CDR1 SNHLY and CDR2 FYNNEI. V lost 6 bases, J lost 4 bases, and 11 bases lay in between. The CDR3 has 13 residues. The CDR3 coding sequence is TGTGCCAGCAGAGCGACGGAGTCAGATACGCAGTATTTT. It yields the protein CASRATESDTQYF.

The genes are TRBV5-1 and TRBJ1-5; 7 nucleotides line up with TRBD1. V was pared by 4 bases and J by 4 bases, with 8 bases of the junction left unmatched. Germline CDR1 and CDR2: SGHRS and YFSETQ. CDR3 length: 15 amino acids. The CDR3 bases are TGCGCCAGCAGCCAGGGGACAGATGTAAATCAGCCCCAGCATTTT. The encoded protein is CASSQGTDVNQPQHF.

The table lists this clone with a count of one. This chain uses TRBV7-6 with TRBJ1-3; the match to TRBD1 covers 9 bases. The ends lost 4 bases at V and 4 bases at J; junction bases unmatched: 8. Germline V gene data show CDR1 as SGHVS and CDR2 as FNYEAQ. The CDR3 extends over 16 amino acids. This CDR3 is CASSSGTGTGGNTIYF. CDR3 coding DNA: TGTGCCAGCAGCTCTGGGACCGGGACAGGGGGAAACACCATATATTTT. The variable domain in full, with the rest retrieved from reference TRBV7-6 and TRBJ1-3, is GAGVSQSPRYKVTKRGQDVALRCDPISGHVSLYWYRQALGQGPEFLTYFNYEAQQDKSGLPNDRFSAERPEGSISTLTIQRTEQRDSAMYRCASSSGTGTGGNTIYFGEGSWLTVV.

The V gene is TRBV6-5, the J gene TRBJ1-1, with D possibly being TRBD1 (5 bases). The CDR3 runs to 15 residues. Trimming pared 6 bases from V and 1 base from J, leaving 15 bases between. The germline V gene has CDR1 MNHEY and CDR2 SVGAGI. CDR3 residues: CASSRPLGENTEAFF. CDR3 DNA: TGTGCCAGCAGCCGCCCCCTAGGGGAGAACACTGAAGCTTTCTTT.

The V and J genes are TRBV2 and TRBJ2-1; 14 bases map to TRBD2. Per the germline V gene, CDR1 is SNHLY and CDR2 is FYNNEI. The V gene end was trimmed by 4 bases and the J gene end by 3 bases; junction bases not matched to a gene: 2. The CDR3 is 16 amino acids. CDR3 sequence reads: CASSGLAGGNYNEQFF. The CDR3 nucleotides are TGTGCCAGCAGTGGACTAGCGGGAGGGAACTACAATGAGCAGTTCTTC.

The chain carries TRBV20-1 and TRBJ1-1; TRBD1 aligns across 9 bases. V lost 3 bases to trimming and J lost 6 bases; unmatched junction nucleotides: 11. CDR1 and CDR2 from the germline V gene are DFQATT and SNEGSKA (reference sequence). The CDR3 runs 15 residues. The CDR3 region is CSASRDRVPIAEAFF. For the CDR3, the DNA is TGCAGTGCTAGTCGGGACAGGGTACCTATTGCTGAAGCTTTCTTT.

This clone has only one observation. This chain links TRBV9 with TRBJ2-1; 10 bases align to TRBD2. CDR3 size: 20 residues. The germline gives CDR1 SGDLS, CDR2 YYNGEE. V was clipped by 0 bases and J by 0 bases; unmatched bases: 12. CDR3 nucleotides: TGTGCCAGCAGCGTAGGACTTGGACTAGCGGTCCGAAGCTCCTACAATGAGCAGTTCTTC. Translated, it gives CASSVGLGLAVRSSYNEQFF.

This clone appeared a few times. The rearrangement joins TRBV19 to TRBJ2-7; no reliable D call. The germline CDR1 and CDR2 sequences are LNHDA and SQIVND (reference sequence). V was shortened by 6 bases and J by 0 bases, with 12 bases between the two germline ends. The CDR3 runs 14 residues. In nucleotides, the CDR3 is TGTGCCAGTAGCAAAAAAGGCGGCTCCTACGAGCAGTACTTC. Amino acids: CASSKKGGSYEQYF.

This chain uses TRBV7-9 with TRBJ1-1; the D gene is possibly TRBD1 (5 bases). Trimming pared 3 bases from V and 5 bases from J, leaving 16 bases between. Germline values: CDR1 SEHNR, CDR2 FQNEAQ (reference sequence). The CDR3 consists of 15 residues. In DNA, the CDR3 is TGTGCCAGCAGCTTTCTCGGGGGTGTGATAACTGAAGCTTTCTTT. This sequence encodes CASSFLGGVITEAFF.

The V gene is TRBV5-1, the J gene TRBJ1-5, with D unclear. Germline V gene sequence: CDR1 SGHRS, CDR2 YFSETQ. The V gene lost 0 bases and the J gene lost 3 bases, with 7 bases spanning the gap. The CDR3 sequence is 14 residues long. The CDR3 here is CASSLDSPNQPQHF. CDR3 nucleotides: TGCGCCAGCAGCTTGGACAGCCCCAATCAGCCCCAGCATTTT.

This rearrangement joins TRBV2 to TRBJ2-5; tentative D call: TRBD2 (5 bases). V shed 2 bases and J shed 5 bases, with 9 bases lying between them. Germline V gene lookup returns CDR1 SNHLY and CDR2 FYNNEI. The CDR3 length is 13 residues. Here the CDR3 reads CASSERRVETQYF. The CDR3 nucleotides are TGTGCCAGCAGTGAAAGGCGGGTGGAGACCCAGTACTTC. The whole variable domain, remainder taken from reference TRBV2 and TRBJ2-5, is EPEVTQTPSHQVTQMGQEVILRCVPISNHLYFYWYRQILGQKVEFLVSFYNNEISEKSEIFDDQFSVERPDGSNFTLKIRSTKLEDSAMYFCASSERRVETQYFGPGTRLLVL.

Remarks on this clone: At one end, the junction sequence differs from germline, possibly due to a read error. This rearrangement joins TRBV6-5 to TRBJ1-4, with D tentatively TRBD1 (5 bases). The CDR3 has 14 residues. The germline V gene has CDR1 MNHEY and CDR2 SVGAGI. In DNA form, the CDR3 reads TGTGCCAGTACGGGGCGCGGGGCTAATGAAAACCTGTTTTTT. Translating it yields CASTGRGANENLFF.

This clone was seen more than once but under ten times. The CDR3, as DNA: TGTGCCAGCATCCTACGGGCAGGGGGGATCGGTGAAGCTTTCTTT. It codes for CASILRAGGIGEAFF. The chain uses TRBV2 and TRBJ1-1, with 7 bases aligning to TRBD1. The J segment lost 7 bases and the V segment lost 7 bases, leaving 15 bases of the junction unmatched. CDR3 length equals 15 residues. Germline CDR1 and CDR2: SNHLY and FYNNEI.

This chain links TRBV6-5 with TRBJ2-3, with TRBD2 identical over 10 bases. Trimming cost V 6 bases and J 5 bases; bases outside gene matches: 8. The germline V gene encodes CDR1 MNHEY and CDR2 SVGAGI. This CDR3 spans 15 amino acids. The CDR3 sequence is CASRTLAGEGDTQYF. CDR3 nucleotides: TGTGCCAGCAGAACTCTAGCGGGGGAGGGAGATACGCAGTATTTT.

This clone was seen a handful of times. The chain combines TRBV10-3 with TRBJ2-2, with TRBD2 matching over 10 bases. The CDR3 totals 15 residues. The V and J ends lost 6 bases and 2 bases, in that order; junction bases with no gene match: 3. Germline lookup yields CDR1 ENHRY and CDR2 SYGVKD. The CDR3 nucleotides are TGTGCCATCAGGGGACTAGCGCAAAACACCGGGGAGCTGTTTTTT. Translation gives CAIRGLAQNTGELFF.

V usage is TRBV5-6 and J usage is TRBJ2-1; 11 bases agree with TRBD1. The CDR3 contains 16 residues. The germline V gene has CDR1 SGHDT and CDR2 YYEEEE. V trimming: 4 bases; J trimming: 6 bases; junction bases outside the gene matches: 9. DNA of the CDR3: TGTGCCAGCAGCCTAGGACAGGGGGCGCAGGGCAATGAGCAGTTCTTC. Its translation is CASSLGQGAQGNEQFF. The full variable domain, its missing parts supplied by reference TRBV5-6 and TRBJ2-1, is DAGVTQSPTHLIKTRGQQVTLRCSPKSGHDTVSWYQQALGQGPQFIFQYYEEEERQRGNFPDRFSGHQFPNYSSELNVNALLLGDSALYLCASSLGQGAQGNEQFFGPGTRLTVL.

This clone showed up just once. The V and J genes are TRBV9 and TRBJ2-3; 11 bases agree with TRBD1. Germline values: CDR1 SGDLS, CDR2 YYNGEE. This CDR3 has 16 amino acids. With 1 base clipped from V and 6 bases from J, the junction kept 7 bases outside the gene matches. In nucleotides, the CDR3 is TGTGCCAGCAGCGTACTTGGGACAGGGGGAGGGGATACGCAGTATTTT. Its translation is CASSVLGTGGGDTQYF.

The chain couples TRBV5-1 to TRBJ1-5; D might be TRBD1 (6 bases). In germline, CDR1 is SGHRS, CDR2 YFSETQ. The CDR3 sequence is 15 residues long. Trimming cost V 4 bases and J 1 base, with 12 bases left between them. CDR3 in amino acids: CASSPGESSNQPQHF. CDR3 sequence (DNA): TGCGCCAGCAGCCCAGGGGAGAGCAGCAATCAGCCCCAGCATTTT.

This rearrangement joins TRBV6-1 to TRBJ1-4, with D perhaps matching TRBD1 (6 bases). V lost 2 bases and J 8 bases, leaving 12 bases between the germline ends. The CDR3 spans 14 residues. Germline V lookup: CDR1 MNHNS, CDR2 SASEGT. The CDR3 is CASSEFRGEEKLFF. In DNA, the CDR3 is TGTGCCAGCAGTGAATTCAGGGGTGAAGAAAAACTGTTTTTT.

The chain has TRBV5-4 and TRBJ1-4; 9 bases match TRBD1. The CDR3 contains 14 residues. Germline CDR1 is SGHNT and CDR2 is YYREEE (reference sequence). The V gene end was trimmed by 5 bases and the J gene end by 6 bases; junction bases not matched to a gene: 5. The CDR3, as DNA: TGTGCCAGCAGGGACACAGGGGGCGATGAAAAACTGTTTTTT. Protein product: CASRDTGGDEKLFF.

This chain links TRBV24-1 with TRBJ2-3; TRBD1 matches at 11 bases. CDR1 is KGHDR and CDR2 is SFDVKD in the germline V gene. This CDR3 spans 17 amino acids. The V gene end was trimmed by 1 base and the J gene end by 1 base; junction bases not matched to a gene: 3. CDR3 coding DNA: TGTGCCACCAGTGATTTTTCGGGACAGGGGGGCACAGATACGCAGTATTTT. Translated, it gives CATSDFSGQGGTDTQYF.